This TCR beta chain was identified during a study of post-analysis software for immune sequencing data. Study information: Disease courses included relapsing-remitting, secondary progressive and progressive-relapsing multiple sclerosis. Study-level points and caveats: In patients, a few TRBV segments were more frequent than in controls, with TRBV5-6, TRBV5-1 and TRBV20-1 among them. Multiple sclerosis was associated with a significant reduction in normalized Chao1 diversity relative to controls.

About this clonotype: The target antigen is unknown.

CDR3 length: 16 amino acids. With 4 bases removed from V and 0 bases from J, the gap between germline ends came to 13 bases. Germline CDR1 and CDR2: MGHRA and YSYEKL. Included in the TCR beta cDNA libraries were unique molecular identifiers. Starting from around 0.96 to 9.9 million T cells, the study yielded a few hundred thousand cDNA molecules. A single record per CDR3 protein comes from TCRdb applying MiXCR to the PCR reads. The sample lists almost 700,000 distinct CDR3 sequences; roughly three fifths were seen once. The V and J genes are TRBV4-1 and TRBJ2-1, with TRBD1 as a possible D gene (5 bases). This clonotype was sampled from a girl aged 2-10 years with multiple sclerosis. Input material: blood. The CDR3 protein is CASSPGLVLSYNEQFF. The CDR3 DNA is TGCGCCAGCAGCCCAGGGCTAGTTCTCTCCTACAATGAGCAGTTCTTC.